This T cell receptor (beta chain) emerged from a study of shared clonotypes between healthy human individuals. The study's findings and limits: The naive CD4 repertoires of several donors were compared, and about 5% of clonotypes were shared.

Repertoires were generated with immunoSEQ multiplex PCR, while TCRdb's copy carries only in-frame clones and drops some. The sample has some 2,500,000 clones, 80% to 95% seen once. Regarding this clone: What it recognizes is unknown.

This CDR3 comprises 15 residues. Sequencing used naive CD4+ T cells from PBMCs. Subset: CD45RA+ positively selected. The chain couples TRBV21-1 to TRBJ2-7; the D call in the table, TRBD1, was not verified against the DNA. TRBV21-1 is a documented pseudogene. This receptor was taken from a man aged 18 to 29 in good health. Some clones in this sample may be carry-over from other donors' samples. Written as DNA, the CDR3 is TGTGCCAGCACCAAAGAATCCGGGACAGCTTACGAGCAGTACTTC. Translated: CASTKESGTAYEQYF.